This TCR beta chain comes out of a study of blood T cell repertoires in COVID-19. Original analysis: Amplification of reference gene primers was used by the study to estimate nucleated cell counts. The data were produced by immunoSEQ multiplex PCR, yet TCRdb's version contains in-frame clones alone and is incomplete. V, J and clone size derive from that table, while D and trimming were established from the DNA sequence. This sample yields 240,000 or so clones, of which about 87% are seen a single time; 0.85% to 0.9% belongs to the top ten. Germline V gives CDR1 LNHDA, CDR2 SQIVND (reference sequence). The length of the CDR3 is 15 residues. Trimming cost V 1 base and J 3 bases, with 10 bases left between them. Enrollees, about 18 to 90 years old, lived in approximately 25 US areas. Participant-reported clinical history was the basis for cohort assignment. Contact with a PCR-confirmed or clinician-diagnosed COVID-19 case occurred within 2 weeks of entry.

This receptor was obtained from a man in his fifties who had been exposed to COVID-19. What was sequenced was PBMCs or T cells enriched from blood (not recorded which). This chain connects TRBV19 to TRBJ2-1; D perhaps matches TRBD2 (6 bases). CDR3 nucleotides: TGTGCCAGTAGTATAGGAACCGGGGGCTACAATGAGCAGTTCTTC. This codes for CASSIGTGGYNEQFF.